This T cell receptor beta chain is drawn from a study of metastatic and nonmetastatic thyroid tumors. This CDR3 comprises 14 residues. The germline gives CDR1 MNHEY, CDR2 SVGEGT. V was pared by 4 bases and J by 4 bases, with 4 bases of the junction left unmatched. Prior to thyroid surgery, none of the patients had received any treatment. In the original processing: A papillary thyroid cancer distant-metastasis classifier was built from CDR3 differences across clinicopathological groups. Using MiXCR, TCRdb re-called clones from the PCR reads. The V and J calls shown here were made by TCRdb, not taken from the authors' results. In the table there are about 25,000 clones, 20% to 25% of which are singletons.

The source is a male donor with papillary thyroid cancer or a benign thyroid nodule (not recorded which). Some clones in this sample may be carry-over from other donors' samples. The V gene is TRBV6-2 or TRBV6-3, the J gene TRBJ1-2, with TRBD1 matching 9 bases. The sequencing sample was made of blood. The DNA of the CDR3 is TGTGCCAGCAGTTTACAGGGGGCAGGCTATGGCTACACCTTC. Translating it yields CASSLQGAGYGYTF.